This T cell receptor (beta chain) appears in the sequencing data of a study of identical twins' blood T cells. Whole-study context: Approximately 50 million reads came from some 12 libraries, six alpha, six beta.

With regard to this clonotype: Its antigen is unknown.

Original processing notes: Per-library CDR3 reads ranged about 2 to 4 million; clonotypes, ~90,000 to ~550,000. Each CDR3 protein gets one entry after TCRdb re-called the 5' RACE reads with MiXCR. These V and J calls originate from TCRdb's pipeline instead of the authors' own analysis. The sample includes fewer than 450,000 distinct CDR3 sequences, approximately 30% of them seen just once. Study findings and constraints: Twins reportedly had markedly more similar V usage than unrelated donors, even among out-of-frame TCRbeta clonotypes.

Source material: PBMCs. This clonotype was sampled from a woman between 18 and 50 years old in good health.

CDR3 amino acids: CASSKDRENTEAFF. CDR3 DNA sequence: TGCGCCAGCAGCAAGGACAGGGAAAACACTGAAGCTTTCTTT. The chain recombines TRBV5-1 with TRBJ1-1; 8 bases are shared with TRBD1. Looked up from germline, CDR1 is SGHRS and CDR2 is YFSETQ. Unmatched junction bases numbered 4, after V lost 4 bases and J lost 2 bases. The length of the CDR3 is 14 residues. The full variable domain, its missing parts supplied by reference TRBV5-1 and TRBJ1-1, is KAGVTQTPRYLIKTRGQQVTLSCSPISGHRSVSWYQQTPGQGLQFLFEYFSETQRNKGNFPGRFSGRQFSNSRSEMNVSTLELGDSALYLCASSKDRENTEAFFGQGTRLTVV.